A single sample is the source of the 14 T cell receptor beta chains below, sequenced in a study of blood T cell repertoires in COVID-19. Assay used: immunoSEQ multiplex PCR; TCRdb lists only in-frame clones, some missing. Of some 290,000 clones listed, roughly nine tenths are singletons. The sample consisted of PBMCs or T cells enriched from blood (not recorded which). The receptors were gathered from a young woman who had been exposed to COVID-19.

The chain combines TRBV5-1 with TRBJ2-7; 12 bases line up with TRBD2. V was pared by 4 bases and J by 5 bases, with 4 bases of the junction left unmatched. Germline V CDR1 and CDR2: SGHRS, YFSETQ. CDR3 length: 14 residues. The CDR3 here is CASSTLAGGHEQYF. The CDR3 DNA sequence: TGCGCCAGCAGCACCCTAGCGGGGGGGCACGAGCAGTACTTC. Drawing the rest from reference TRBV5-1 and TRBJ2-7, the complete variable domain is KAGVTQTPRYLIKTRGQQVTLSCSPISGHRSVSWYQQTPGQGLQFLFEYFSETQRNKGNFPGRFSGRQFSNSRSEMNVSTLELGDSALYLCASSTLAGGHEQYFGPGTRLTVT.

This clone has just one count. The chain couples TRBV19 to TRBJ1-6; 8 bases line up with TRBD1. J lost 10 bases, V lost 1 base, and 9 bases had no gene match. The CDR3 spans 16 residues. Germline CDR1 reads LNHDA; CDR2 reads SQIVND (reference sequence). DNA of the CDR3: TGTGCCAGTAGTATAGGAGTGTTACAGGGGGGGTCACCCCTCCACTTT. This gives the protein CASSIGVLQGGSPLHF.

This sequence joins TRBV19 and TRBJ1-2, with TRBD1 identical over 10 bases. The CDR3 loop spans 17 amino acids. Germline values: CDR1 LNHDA, CDR2 SQIVND (reference sequence). The V segment lost 5 bases and the J segment 4 bases; nucleotides outside the gene matches: 13. The CDR3: CASSLAGTGARVYGYTF. The CDR3 DNA is TGTGCCAGTAGTCTAGCCGGGACAGGGGCTAGAGTCTATGGCTACACCTTC. Using reference TRBV19 and TRBJ1-2 for the parts outside the CDR3, the full variable domain is DGGITQSPKYLFRKEGQNVTLSCEQNLNHDAMYWYRQDPGQGLRLIYYSQIVNDFQKGDIAEGYSVSREKKESFPLTVTSAQKNPTAFYLCASSLAGTGARVYGYTFGSGTRLTVV.

The chain has TRBV5-1 and TRBJ1-6; D not certain. Germline V lookup: CDR1 SGHRS, CDR2 YFSETQ. The V end lost 3 bases, the J end lost 7 bases, and 14 bases lay between the germline ends. This CDR3 spans 15 amino acids. CDR3 sequence (DNA): TGCGCCAGCAGCTGGGCCCCCCCGGTAAATTCACCCCTCCACTTT. It is translated as CASSWAPPVNSPLHF.

The CDR3 loop is CASSYRGQRSGYTF. The CDR3 DNA follows: TGTGCCAGCAGCTACAGGGGCCAGAGATCTGGCTACACCTTC. The chain couples TRBV11-2 to TRBJ1-2; 7 bases match TRBD1. The CDR3 has 14 amino acids. Per germline, CDR1 SGHAT and CDR2 FQNNGV. V trimming: 4 bases; J trimming: 7 bases; junction bases outside the gene matches: 9.

In regard to this clone: The sample has other DNA sequences that encode this CDR3 too. This sequence joins TRBV5-1 and TRBJ1-3, with 7 bases lining up with TRBD1. In germline, CDR1 is SGHRS, CDR2 YFSETQ. V trimming: 4 bases; J trimming: 4 bases; junction bases outside the gene matches: 5. The CDR3 consists of 14 residues. This chain's CDR3 is CASSPGTAGNTIYF. CDR3 nucleotide sequence: TGCGCCAGCAGCCCGGGGACAGCAGGAAACACCATATATTTT.

V is TRBV7-2 and J is TRBJ1-1; weak D call: TRBD1 (6 bases). V shed 4 bases and J shed 5 bases, with 17 bases lying between them. CDR3 size: 15 residues. CDR1 is SGHTA and CDR2 is FQGNSA in the germline V gene. The DNA of the CDR3 is TGTGCCAGCAGCTACCTCAGGGGCGGGTTGACTGAAGCTTTCTTT. Protein product: CASSYLRGGLTEAFF.

The chain carries TRBV2 and TRBJ2-7; D remains ambiguous. The V gene lost 7 bases and the J gene lost 2 bases, with 6 bases spanning the gap. Germline V lookup: CDR1 SNHLY, CDR2 FYNNEI. CDR3 length: 11 amino acids. The CDR3 nucleotides read TGTGCCAGCAACTTCGCCTACGAGCAGTACTTC. Translation gives CASNFAYEQYF. The whole variable domain, remainder taken from reference TRBV2 and TRBJ2-7, is EPEVTQTPSHQVTQMGQEVILRCVPISNHLYFYWYRQILGQKVEFLVSFYNNEISEKSEIFDDQFSVERPDGSNFTLKIRSTKLEDSAMYFCASNFAYEQYFGPGTRLTVT.

This chain connects TRBV19 to TRBJ1-4; 9 bases map to TRBD1. The V gene end was trimmed by 4 bases and the J gene end by 7 bases; junction bases not matched to a gene: 4. Germline lookup yields CDR1 LNHDA and CDR2 SQIVND (reference sequence). The CDR3 has 14 amino acids. For the CDR3, the DNA is TGTGCCAGTAGTACCACAGGGGGCGGTGAAAAACTGTTTTTT. Protein sequence: CASSTTGGGEKLFF.

The chain is built from TRBV19 and TRBJ1-5, with 10 nucleotides matching TRBD1. The germline V gene has CDR1 LNHDA and CDR2 SQIVND (reference sequence). The CDR3 extends over 16 amino acids. Unmatched junction bases numbered 13, after V lost 7 bases and J lost 7 bases. The CDR3 DNA is TGTGCCAGTAAGCGCCCCGACAGGGGGCTGGGACAGCCCCAGCATTTT. The encoded protein is CASKRPDRGLGQPQHF. Using reference TRBV19 and TRBJ1-5 for the parts outside the CDR3, the full variable domain is DGGITQSPKYLFRKEGQNVTLSCEQNLNHDAMYWYRQDPGQGLRLIYYSQIVNDFQKGDIAEGYSVSREKKESFPLTVTSAQKNPTAFYLCASKRPDRGLGQPQHFGDGTRLSIL.

The rearrangement joins TRBV5-1 to TRBJ2-4, with a weak D call TRBD1 (6 bases). The CDR3 covers 14 residues. Germline lookup yields CDR1 SGHRS and CDR2 YFSETQ. Trimming stripped 4 bases from V and 9 bases from J, with 17 bases between. The CDR3 sequence: CASSPDPQGVIQYF. The CDR3, as DNA: TGCGCCAGCAGCCCAGACCCACAGGGTGTCATTCAGTACTTC.

The V gene is TRBV13, the J gene TRBJ1-6; 7 nucleotides agree with TRBD1. The length of the CDR3 is 14 residues. Trimming at V came to 5 bases and at J to 9 bases, leaving 7 bases not matched to a gene. Germline lookup yields CDR1 PRHDT and CDR2 FYEKMQ (reference sequence). DNA of the CDR3: TGTGCCAGCAGCGACAGGGTTCTGGGTTCACCCCTCCACTTT. Translated: CASSDRVLGSPLHF.

DNA for the CDR3: TGTGCCAGCAGCTTATGGGACAGAAGCCCTGAAGCTTTCTTT. This sequence encodes CASSLWDRSPEAFF. This chain links TRBV5-8 with TRBJ1-1; 7 bases fit TRBD1. Unmatched junction bases numbered 7, after V lost 2 bases and J lost 6 bases. Germline V lookup: CDR1 SGHTS, CDR2 YDEGEE. This CDR3 has 14 amino acids. The whole variable domain, remainder taken from reference TRBV5-8 and TRBJ1-1, is EAGVTQSPTHLIKTRGQQATLRCSPISGHTSVYWYQQALGLGLQFLLWYDEGEERNRGNFPPRFSGRQFPNYSSELNVNALELEDSALYLCASSLWDRSPEAFFGQGTRLTVV.

V gene TRBV4-3 combines with J gene TRBJ2-3, with 8 nucleotides matching TRBD2. Germline lookup yields CDR1 LGHNA and CDR2 YSLEER. The trim removed 4 bases at V and 2 bases at J, leaving 5 bases unmatched. CDR3 length: 15 residues. The CDR3 DNA reads TGCGCCAGCAGCCGGGTGCGGGGGGTCACAGATACGCAGTATTTT. It encodes CASSRVRGVTDTQYF.